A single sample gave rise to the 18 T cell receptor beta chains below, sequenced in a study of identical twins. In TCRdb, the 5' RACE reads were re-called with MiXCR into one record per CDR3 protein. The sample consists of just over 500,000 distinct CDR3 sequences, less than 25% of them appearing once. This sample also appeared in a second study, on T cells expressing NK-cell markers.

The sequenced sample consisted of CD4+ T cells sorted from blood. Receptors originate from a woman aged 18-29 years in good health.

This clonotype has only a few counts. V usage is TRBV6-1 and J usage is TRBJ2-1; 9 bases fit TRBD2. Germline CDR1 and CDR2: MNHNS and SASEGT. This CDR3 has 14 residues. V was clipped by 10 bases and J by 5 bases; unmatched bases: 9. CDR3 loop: CAIHSGSIDNEQFF. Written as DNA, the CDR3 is TGTGCCATCCATAGCGGGAGTATCGACAATGAGCAGTTCTTC.

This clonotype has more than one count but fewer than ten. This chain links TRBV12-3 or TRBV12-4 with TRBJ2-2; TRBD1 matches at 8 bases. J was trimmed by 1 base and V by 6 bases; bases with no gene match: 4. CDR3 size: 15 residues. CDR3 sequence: CASRSGQVNTGELFF. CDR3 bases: TGTGCCAGCAGATCGGGACAGGTGAACACCGGGGAGCTGTTTTTT.

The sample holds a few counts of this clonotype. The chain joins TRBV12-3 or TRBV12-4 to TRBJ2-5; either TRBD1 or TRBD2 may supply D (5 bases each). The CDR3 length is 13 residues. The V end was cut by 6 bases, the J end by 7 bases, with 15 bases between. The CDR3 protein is CASSIRDPATQYF. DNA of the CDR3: TGTGCCAGCAGCATCCGGGACCCTGCGACCCAGTACTTC.

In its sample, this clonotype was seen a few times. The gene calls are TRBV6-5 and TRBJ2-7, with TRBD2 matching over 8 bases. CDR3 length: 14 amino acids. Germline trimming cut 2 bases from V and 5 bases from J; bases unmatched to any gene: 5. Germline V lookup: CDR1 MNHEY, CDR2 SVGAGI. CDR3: CASSYTGGVNEQYF. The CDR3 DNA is TGTGCCAGCAGTTACACCGGGGGGGTTAACGAGCAGTACTTC.

This CDR3 reads CASSLGSSAQPQHF. CDR3 DNA: TGTGCCAGCAGCTTGGGCAGTAGTGCTCAGCCCCAGCATTTT. The V call is TRBV7-2, the J call TRBJ1-5; unclear D gene. Trimming shortened V by 3 bases and J by 6 bases, and 12 bases separated the two germline ends. The CDR3 spans 14 residues. In germline, CDR1 is SGHTA, CDR2 FQGNSA.

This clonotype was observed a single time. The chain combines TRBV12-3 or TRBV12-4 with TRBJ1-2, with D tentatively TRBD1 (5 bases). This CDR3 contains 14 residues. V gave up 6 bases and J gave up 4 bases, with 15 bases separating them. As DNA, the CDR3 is TGTGCCAGCAGCCTGGGTTCCGGGGCCTATGGCTACACCTTC. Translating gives CASSLGSGAYGYTF.

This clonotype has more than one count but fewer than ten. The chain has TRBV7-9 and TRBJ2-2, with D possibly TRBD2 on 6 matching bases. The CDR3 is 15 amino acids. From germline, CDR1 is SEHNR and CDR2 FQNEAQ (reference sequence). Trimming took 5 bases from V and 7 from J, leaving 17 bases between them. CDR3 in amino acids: CASSLLVQGGGELFF. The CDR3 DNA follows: TGTGCCAGCAGCCTCCTGGTCCAGGGAGGCGGGGAGCTGTTTTTT.

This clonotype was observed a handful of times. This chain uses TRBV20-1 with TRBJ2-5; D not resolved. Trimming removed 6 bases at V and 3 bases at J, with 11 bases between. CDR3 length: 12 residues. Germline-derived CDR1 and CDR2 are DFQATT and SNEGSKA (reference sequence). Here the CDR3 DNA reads TGCAGTGCCCCCGGGCAGGAAGAGACCCAGTACTTC. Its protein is CSAPGQEETQYF.

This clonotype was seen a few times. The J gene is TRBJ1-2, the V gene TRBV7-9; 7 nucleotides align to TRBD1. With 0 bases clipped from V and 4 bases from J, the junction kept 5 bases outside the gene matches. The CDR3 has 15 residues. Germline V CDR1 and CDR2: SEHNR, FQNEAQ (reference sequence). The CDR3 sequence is CASSLADRVSYGYTF. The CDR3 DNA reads TGTGCCAGCAGCTTAGCCGACAGGGTCAGCTATGGCTACACCTTC.

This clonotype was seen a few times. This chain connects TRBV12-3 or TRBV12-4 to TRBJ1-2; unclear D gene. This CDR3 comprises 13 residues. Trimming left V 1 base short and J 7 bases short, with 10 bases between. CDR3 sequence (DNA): TGTGCCAGCAGTTTAGAGGCAGACTCTGGCTACACCTTC. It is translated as CASSLEADSGYTF.

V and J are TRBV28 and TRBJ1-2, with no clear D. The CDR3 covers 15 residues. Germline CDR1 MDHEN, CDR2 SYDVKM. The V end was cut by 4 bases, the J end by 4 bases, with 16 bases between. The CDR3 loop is CASSSPSPGGYGYTF. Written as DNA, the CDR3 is TGTGCCAGCAGTTCCCCCTCCCCAGGAGGCTATGGCTACACCTTC.

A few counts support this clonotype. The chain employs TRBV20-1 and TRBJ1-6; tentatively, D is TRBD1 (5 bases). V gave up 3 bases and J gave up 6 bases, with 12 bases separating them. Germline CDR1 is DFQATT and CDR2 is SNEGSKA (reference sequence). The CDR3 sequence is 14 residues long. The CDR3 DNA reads TGCAGTGCTAGCCAGGATAGGGGTAATTCACCCCTCCACTTT. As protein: CSASQDRGNSPLHF.

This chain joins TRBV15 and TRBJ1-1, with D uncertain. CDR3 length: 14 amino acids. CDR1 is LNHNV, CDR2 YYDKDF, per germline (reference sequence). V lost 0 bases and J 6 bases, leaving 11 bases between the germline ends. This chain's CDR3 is CATSRERKMAEAFF. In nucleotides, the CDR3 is TGTGCCACCAGCAGAGAGAGGAAGATGGCTGAAGCTTTCTTT.

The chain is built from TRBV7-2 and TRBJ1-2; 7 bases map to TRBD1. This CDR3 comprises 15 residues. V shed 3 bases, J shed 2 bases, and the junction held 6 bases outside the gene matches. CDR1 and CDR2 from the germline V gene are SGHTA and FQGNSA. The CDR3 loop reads CASSFWGRGNYGYTF. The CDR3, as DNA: TGTGCCAGCAGCTTTTGGGGCAGGGGGAACTATGGCTACACCTTC.

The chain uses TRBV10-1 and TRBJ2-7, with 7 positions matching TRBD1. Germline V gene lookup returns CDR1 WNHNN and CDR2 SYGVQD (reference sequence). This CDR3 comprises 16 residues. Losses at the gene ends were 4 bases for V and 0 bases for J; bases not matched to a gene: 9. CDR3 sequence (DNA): TGCGCCAGCAGTGTGGGGCCACAGGGGAGCTCCTACGAGCAGTACTTC. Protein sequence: CASSVGPQGSSYEQYF.

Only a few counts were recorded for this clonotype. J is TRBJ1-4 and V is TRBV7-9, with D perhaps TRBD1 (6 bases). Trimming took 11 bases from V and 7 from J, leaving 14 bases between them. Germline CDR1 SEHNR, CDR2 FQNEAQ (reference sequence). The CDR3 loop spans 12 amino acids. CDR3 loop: CALGAVGEKLFF. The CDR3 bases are TGTGCCTTGGGGGCGGTTGGTGAAAAACTGTTTTTT.

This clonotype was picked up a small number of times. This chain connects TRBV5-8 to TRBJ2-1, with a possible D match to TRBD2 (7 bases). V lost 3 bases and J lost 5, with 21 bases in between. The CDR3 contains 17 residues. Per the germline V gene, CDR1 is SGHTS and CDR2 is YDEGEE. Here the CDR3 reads CASSWGGASGVHNEQFF. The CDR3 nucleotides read TGTGCCAGCAGCTGGGGGGGGGCGAGCGGGGTCCACAATGAGCAGTTCTTC.

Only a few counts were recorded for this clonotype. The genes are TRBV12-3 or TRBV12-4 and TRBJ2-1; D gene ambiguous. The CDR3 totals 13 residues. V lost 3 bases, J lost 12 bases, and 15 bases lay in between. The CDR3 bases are TGTGCCAGCAGTTTCTCTACGCCGCGTGGGCAGTTCTTC. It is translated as CASSFSTPRGQFF.